These T cell receptor beta chains were read from a single sample in a study of early T cells in non-severe SARS-CoV-2 infection. Each CDR3 protein is one row after TCRdb ran MiXCR on the 5' RACE reads. Counted here are some 60,000 distinct CDR3 sequences, over 9.5% occurring once; the ten biggest clones make up 2.5% to 3.5%. The sequenced material came from whole blood. Source of these receptors: an adult who was a healthcare worker with PCR-confirmed SARS-CoV-2 infection or an uninfected control (not recorded which). The CDR3 runs from the conserved cysteine through the conserved F or W. A D gene is named only where the DNA matches it firmly. Size values are once, few and many counts, or a class for expanded clones, and some rows have none.

>many|-|TRBJ1-5|TRBV5-3
TGTGCCAGAAGCAATTCCCGGGGAAATCAGCCCCAGCATTTT
CARSNSRGNQPQHF
>many|-|TRBJ1-1|TRBV10-3
TGTGCCATCAGTGAGCCCAGGGGTGGTGCAGGGCGGACTGAAGCTTTCTTT
CAISEPRGGAGRTEAFF
>many|-|TRBJ1-1|TRBV6-5
TGTGCCAGCAGCCTTCGACAATATAACACTGAAGCTTTCTTT
CASSLRQYNTEAFF
>many|TRBD1|TRBJ2-7|TRBV6-2/TRBV6-3
TGTGCCAGCAGCGAGTACGGGACAGGGGTCTACGAGCAGTACTTC
CASSEYGTGVYEQYF
>-|-|TRBJ2-3|TRBV12-3/TRBV12-4
TGTGCCAGCAGTTTAGGATCCAGCGGGTCAGGTACGCAGTATTTT
CASSLGSSGSGTQYF
>-|-|TRBJ1-2|TRBV6-6
TGTGCCAGCAGTTACTCGCAGGGGATTAGTGGCTACACCTTC
CASSYSQGISGYTF
>-|-|TRBJ2-5|TRBV29-1
TGCAGCGTTGAAGTAGGTAGCGCGGAGACCCAGTACTTC
CSVEVGSAETQYF
>many|TRBD1|TRBJ2-3|TRBV5-1
TGCGCCAGCAGCTCCCCCGGGACAGGGGGCATCCCCATCTACACAGATACGCAGTATTTT
CASSSPGTGGIPIYTDTQYF
>many|-|TRBJ1-1|TRBV10-2
TGCGCCAGCAGTGAGGCCTCAGCCACTGAAGCTTTCTTT
CASSEASATEAFF
>many|TRBD1|TRBJ2-7|TRBV29-1
TGCAGCGCCCGTGGACAGGGGGACTACGAGCAGTACTTC
CSARGQGDYEQYF
>-|TRBD2|TRBJ2-1|TRBV10-3
TGTGCCATCAGTGGGCGGGAGGAATACAATGAGCAGTTCTTC
CAISGREEYNEQFF
>few|-|TRBJ1-1|TRBV9
TGTGCCAGCAGTGAGACAGAGAACACTGAAGCTTTCTTT
CASSETENTEAFF
>many|-|TRBJ1-5|TRBV19
TGTGCCAGTAGTATTAAGGGGGGCCATCAGCCCCAGCATTTT
CASSIKGGHQPQHF
>many|-|TRBJ1-6|TRBV7-9
TGTGCCAGCCAGCCCGGCGGTAATTCACCCCTCCACTTT
CASQPGGNSPLHF
>many|-|TRBJ2-5|TRBV10-3
TGTGCCATCAGTGGACACGCCACCTCCCAAGAGACCCAGTACTTC
CAISGHATSQETQYF
>many|TRBD1|TRBJ1-2|TRBV5-8
TGTGCCAGCAGCCCCGGAGGGGGCTTAAACTATGGCTACACCTTC
CASSPGGGLNYGYTF
>many|TRBD2|TRBJ2-1|TRBV10-3
TGTGCCATCACCCTAGCGGGAGGGCCGGGAAATGAGCAGTTCTTC
CAITLAGGPGNEQFF
>-|-|TRBJ1-5|TRBV3-1
TGTGCCAGCAGCCAAGGAGTCAGCGGCAATCAGCCCCAGCATTTT
CASSQGVSGNQPQHF
>many|TRBD1|TRBJ1-1|TRBV7-9
TGTGCCAGCAGCTTAGTCAAACAGGGGTTTAACACTGAAGCTTTCTTT
CASSLVKQGFNTEAFF
>many|TRBD1|TRBJ2-7|TRBV11-2
TGTGCCAGCAGCCGAACCGGGGACAGGACCTACGAGCAGTACTTC
CASSRTGDRTYEQYF
>once|-|TRBJ1-1|TRBV9
TGTGCCAGCAGCGTAGGACAGGCCGCTAGTGGAGCTTTCTTT
CASSVGQAASGAFF
>-|TRBD1|TRBJ1-1|TRBV10-3
TGTGCCATCAGGGCCGGACAGGGGGATACTGAAGCTTTCTTT
CAIRAGQGDTEAFF